This T cell receptor beta chain derives from a study of blood T cell repertoires in COVID-19. Germline V gene lookup returns CDR1 MGHRA and CDR2 YSYEKL. This CDR3 is built from 15 residues. Trimming cost V 1 base and J 1 base; bases outside gene matches: 2. The data were produced by immunoSEQ multiplex PCR, yet TCRdb's version contains in-frame clones alone and is incomplete. This sample has hundreds of thousands of clones; nearly 85% occur once, and the top ten carry around 9.2%. The specimen was peripheral blood. The TCR sequence derives from a human donor in a cohort sampled during active COVID-19. The chain has TRBV4-1 and TRBJ1-1; 8 bases map to TRBD1. CDR3: CASSQAGQANTEAFF. CDR3 in DNA: TGCGCCAGCAGCCAAGCGGGACAGGCGAACACTGAAGCTTTCTTT.